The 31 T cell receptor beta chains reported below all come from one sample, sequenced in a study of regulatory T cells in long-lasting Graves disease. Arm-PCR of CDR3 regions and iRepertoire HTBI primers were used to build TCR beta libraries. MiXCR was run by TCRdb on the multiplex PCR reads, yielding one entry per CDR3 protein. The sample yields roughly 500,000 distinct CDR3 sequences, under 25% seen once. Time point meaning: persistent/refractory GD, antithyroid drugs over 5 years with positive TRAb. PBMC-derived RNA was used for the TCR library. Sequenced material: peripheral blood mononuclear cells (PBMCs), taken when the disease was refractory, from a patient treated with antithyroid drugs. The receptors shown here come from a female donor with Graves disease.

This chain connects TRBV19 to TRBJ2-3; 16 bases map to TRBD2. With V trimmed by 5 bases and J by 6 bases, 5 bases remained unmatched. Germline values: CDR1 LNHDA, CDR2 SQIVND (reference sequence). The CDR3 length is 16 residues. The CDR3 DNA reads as TGTGCCAGTAGTCCGGCGGGACTAGCGGGAGGGGATACGCAGTATTTT. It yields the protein CASSPAGLAGGDTQYF. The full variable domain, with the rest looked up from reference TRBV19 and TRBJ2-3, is DGGITQSPKYLFRKEGQNVTLSCEQNLNHDAMYWYRQDPGQGLRLIYYSQIVNDFQKGDIAEGYSVSREKKESFPLTVTSAQKNPTAFYLCASSPAGLAGGDTQYFGPGTRLTVL.

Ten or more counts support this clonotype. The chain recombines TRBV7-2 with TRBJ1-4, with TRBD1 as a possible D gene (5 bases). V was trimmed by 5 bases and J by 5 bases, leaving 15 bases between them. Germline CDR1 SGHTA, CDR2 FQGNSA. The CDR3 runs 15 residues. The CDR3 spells CASSPRGGENEKLFF. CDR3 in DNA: TGTGCCAGCAGCCCCCGGGGGGGGGAAAATGAAAAACTGTTTTTT.

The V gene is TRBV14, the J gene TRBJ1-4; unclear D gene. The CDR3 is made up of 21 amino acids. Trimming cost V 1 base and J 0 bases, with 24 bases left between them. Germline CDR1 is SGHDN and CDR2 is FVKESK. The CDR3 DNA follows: TGTGCCAGCAGCCAAGCTATCTCGGGTGGACCGAAAGTCGCAACTAATGAAAAACTGTTTTTT. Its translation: CASSQAISGGPKVATNEKLFF.

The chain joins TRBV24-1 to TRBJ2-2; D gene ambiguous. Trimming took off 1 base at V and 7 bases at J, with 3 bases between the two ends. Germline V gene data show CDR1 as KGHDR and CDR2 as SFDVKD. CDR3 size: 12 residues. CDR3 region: CATSDLLGELFF. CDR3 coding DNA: TGTGCCACCAGTGATTTACTCGGGGAGCTGTTTTTT.

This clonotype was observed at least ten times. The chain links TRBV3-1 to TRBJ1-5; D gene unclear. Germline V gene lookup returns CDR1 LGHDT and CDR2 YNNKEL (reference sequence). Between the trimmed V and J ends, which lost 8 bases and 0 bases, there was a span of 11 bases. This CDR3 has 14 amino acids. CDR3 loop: CASGGDHSNQPQHF. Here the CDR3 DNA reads TGTGCCAGCGGTGGGGATCATAGCAATCAGCCCCAGCATTTT.

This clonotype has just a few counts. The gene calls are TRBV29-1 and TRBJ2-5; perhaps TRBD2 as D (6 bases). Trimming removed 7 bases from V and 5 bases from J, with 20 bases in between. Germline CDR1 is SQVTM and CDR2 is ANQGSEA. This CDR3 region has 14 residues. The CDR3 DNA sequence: TGCAGCGGGGGACCGGGAGTCTTCGAGGAGACCCAGTACTTC. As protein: CSGGPGVFEETQYF.

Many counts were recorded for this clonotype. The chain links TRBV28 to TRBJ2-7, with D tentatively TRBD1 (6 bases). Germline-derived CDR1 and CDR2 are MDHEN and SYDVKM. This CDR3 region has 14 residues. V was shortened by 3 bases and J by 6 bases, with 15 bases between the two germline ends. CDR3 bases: TGTGCCAGCAGTTTGAGGAACAGGGATTCCGAGCAGTACTTC. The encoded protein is CASSLRNRDSEQYF.

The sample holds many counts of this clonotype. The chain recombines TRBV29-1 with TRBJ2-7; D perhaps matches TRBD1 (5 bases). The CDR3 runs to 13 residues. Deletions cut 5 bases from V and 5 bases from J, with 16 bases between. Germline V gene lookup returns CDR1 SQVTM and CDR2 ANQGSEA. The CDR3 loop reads CSVHAPGFNEQYF. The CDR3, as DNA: TGCAGCGTTCATGCCCCAGGGTTCAACGAGCAGTACTTC.

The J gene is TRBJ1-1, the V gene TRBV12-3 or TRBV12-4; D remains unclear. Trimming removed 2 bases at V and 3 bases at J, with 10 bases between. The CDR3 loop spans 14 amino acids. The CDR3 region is CASSLKGQDTEAFF. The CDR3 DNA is TGTGCCAGCAGTTTAAAGGGCCAGGACACTGAAGCTTTCTTT.

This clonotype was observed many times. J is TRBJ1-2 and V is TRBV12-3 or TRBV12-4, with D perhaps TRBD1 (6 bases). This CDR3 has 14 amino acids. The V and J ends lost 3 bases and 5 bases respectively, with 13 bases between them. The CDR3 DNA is TGTGCCAGCAGTTTGGCCGTGGGGGCATATGGCTACACCTTC. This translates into CASSLAVGAYGYTF.

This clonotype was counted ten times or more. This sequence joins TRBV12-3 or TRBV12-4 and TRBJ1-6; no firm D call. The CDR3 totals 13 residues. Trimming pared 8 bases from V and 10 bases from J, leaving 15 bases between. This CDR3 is CASGPEVGSPLHF. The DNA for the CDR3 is TGTGCCAGCGGCCCTGAGGTTGGGTCACCCCTCCACTTT.

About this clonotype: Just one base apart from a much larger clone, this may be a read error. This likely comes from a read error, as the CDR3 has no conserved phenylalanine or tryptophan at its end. Here the CDR3 DNA reads TGTGCCAGCAGCGTGAGCGGCACCTACGAGCAGTACTGC. Residues: CASSVSGTYEQYC. The genes are TRBV6-1 and TRBJ2-7; D might be TRBD2 (5 bases). CDR1 is MNHNS, CDR2 SASEGT, per germline. V was cut by 6 bases and J by 2 bases, with 11 bases left in between. CDR3 size: 13 residues.

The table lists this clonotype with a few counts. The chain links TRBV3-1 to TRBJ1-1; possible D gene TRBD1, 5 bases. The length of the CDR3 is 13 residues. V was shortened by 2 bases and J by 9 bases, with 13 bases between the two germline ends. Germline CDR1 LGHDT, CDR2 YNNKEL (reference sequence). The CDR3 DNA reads TGTGCCAGCAGCCAACGGGGCGAGGTGAAAGCTTTCTTT. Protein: CASSQRGEVKAFF.

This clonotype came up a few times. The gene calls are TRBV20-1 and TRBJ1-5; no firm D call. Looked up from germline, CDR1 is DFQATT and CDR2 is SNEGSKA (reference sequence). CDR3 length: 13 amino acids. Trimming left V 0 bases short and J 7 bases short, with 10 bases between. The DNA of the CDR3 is TGCAGTGCTAGAGATATGGGGTGGCAGCCCCAGCATTTT. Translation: CSARDMGWQPQHF.

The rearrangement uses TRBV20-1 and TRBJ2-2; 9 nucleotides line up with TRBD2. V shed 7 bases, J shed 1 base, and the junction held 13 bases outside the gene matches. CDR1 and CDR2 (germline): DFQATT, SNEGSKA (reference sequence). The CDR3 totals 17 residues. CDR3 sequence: CSVKTGSGGLNTGELFF. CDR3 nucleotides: TGCAGTGTAAAGACAGGTAGCGGGGGCCTGAACACCGGGGAGCTGTTTTTT.

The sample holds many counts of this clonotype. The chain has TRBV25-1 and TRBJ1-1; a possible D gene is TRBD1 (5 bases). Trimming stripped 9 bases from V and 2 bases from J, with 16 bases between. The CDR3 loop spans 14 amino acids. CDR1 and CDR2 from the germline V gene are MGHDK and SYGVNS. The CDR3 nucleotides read TGTGCCAGTAGTCTCCGGGGGACCAACACTGAAGCTTTCTTT. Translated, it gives CASSLRGTNTEAFF.

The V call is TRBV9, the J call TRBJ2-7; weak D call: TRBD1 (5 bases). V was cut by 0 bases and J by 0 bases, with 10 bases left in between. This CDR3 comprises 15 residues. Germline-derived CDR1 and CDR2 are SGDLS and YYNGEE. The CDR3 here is CASSVAPGPSYEQYF. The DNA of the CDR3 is TGTGCCAGCAGCGTAGCTCCAGGGCCCTCCTACGAGCAGTACTTC.

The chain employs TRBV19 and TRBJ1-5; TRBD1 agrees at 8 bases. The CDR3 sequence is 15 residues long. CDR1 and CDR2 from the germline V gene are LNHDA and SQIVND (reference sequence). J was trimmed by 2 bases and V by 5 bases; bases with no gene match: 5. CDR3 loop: CASSLPGQGNQPQHF. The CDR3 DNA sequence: TGTGCCAGTAGTCTCCCGGGACAGGGCAATCAGCCCCAGCATTTT.

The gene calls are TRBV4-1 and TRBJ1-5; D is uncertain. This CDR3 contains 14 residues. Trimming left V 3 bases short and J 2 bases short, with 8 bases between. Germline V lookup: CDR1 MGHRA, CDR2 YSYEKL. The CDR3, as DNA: TGCGCCAGCAGCCAGTCGCACGGCAATCAGCCCCAGCATTTT. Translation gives CASSQSHGNQPQHF.

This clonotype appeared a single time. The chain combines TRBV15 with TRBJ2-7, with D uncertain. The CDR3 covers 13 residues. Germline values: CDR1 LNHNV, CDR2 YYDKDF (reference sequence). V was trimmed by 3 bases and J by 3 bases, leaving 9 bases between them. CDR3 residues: CATSSPLGYEQYF. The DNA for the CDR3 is TGTGCCACCAGCAGTCCATTGGGCTACGAGCAGTACTTC.

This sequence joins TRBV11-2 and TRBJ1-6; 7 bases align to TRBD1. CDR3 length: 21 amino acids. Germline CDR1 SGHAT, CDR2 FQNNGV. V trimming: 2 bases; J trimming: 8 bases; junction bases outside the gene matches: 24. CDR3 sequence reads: CASSLTHGEQGTAFGHSPLHF. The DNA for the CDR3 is TGTGCCAGCAGCTTAACCCATGGGGAACAGGGGACCGCATTCGGCCATTCACCCCTCCACTTT.

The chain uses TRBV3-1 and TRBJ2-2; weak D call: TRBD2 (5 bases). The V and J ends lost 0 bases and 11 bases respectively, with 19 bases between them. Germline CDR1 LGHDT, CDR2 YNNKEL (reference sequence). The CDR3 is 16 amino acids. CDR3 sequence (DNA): TGTGCCAGCAGCCAAGATAGGAGGAGAACAGCCAGAGAGCTGTTTTTT. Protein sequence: CASSQDRRRTARELFF.

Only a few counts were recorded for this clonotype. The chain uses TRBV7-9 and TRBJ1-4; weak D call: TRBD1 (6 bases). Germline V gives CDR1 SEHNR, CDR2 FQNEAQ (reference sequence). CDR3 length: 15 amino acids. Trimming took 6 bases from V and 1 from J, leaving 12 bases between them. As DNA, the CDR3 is TGTGCCAGCAGTGACCCAGGGGAAACTAATGAAAAACTGTTTTTT. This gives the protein CASSDPGETNEKLFF.

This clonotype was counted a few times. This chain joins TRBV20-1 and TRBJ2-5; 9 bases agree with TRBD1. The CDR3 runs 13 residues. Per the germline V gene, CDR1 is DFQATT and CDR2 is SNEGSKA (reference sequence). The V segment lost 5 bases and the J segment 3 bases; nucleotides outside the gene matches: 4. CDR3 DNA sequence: TGCAGTGCTGTACAGGGGGCGAAAGAGACCCAGTACTTC. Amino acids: CSAVQGAKETQYF.

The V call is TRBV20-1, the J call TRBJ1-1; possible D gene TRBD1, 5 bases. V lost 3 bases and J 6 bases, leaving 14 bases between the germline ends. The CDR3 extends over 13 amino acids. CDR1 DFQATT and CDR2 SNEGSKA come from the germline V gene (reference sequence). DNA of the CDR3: TGCAGTGCTAGGGGGGACGGTTTATCTGAAGCTTTCTTT. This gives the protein CSARGDGLSEAFF.

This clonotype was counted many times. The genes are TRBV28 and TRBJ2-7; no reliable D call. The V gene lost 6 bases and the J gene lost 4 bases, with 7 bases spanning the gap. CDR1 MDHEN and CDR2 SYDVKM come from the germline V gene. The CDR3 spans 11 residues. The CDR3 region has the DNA TGTGCCAGCAGGAATTGGTACGAGCAGTACTTC. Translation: CASRNWYEQYF.

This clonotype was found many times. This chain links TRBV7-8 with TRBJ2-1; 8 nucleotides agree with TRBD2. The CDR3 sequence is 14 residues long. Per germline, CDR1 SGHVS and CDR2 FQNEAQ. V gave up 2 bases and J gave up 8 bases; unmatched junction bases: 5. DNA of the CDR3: TGTGCCAGCAGCTTAAGGGCAGCGGGAGATGAGCAGTTCTTC. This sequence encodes CASSLRAAGDEQFF.

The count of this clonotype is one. The CDR3 loop reads CARNAGTGEGYTF. For the CDR3, the DNA is TGTGCCAGGAATGCCGGGACAGGGGAGGGCTACACCTTC. The chain couples TRBV6-2 or TRBV6-3 to TRBJ1-2; TRBD1 matches at 10 bases. The germline V gene encodes CDR1 MNHEY and CDR2 SVGEGT. CDR3 length equals 13 residues. Trimming at V came to 9 bases and at J to 8 bases, leaving 9 bases not matched to a gene.

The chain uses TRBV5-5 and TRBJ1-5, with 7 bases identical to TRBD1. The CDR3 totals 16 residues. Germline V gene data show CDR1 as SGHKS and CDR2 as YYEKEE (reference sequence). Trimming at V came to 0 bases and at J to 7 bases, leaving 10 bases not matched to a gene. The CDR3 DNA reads TGTGCCAGCAGCTTGGAGAGCGGCAGGGGGGAGCAGCCCCAGCATTTT. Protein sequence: CASSLESGRGEQPQHF.

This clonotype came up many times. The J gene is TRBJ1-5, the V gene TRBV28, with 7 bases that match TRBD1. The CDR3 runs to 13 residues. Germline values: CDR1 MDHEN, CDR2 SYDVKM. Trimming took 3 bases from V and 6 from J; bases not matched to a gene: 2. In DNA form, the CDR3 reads TGTGCCAGCAGTTTTGACAGGGCTCAGCCCCAGCATTTT. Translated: CASSFDRAQPQHF.

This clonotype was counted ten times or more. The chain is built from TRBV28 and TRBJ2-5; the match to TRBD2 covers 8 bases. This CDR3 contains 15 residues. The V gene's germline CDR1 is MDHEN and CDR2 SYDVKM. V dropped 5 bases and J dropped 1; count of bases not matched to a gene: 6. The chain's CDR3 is CASSISLAGQETQYF. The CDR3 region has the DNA TGTGCCAGCAGTATCTCCCTAGCGGGCCAAGAGACCCAGTACTTC.